Here is one T cell receptor (beta chain) with its context. Its specificity is not known. CDR1 and CDR2 from the germline V gene are ENHRY and SYGVKD. Trimming left V 4 bases short and J 0 bases short, with 16 bases between. The CDR3 runs 16 residues. These data originate in a study of human T cells and chemical hapten exposure. Study-wide points: After DPC sensitization, TCRs above 1 in 1000 frequency showed no change. Counts of TCRs expanded at PT1 correlated positively with patch test score.

TCRdb recomputed calls from the RACE reads with MiXCR, one row per CDR3 protein. The table lists 90,000 to 140,000 distinct CDR3 sequences, under 35% of them singletons. Time point defined: patch test 3, about 24 weeks after DPC sensitization. Treatment indicated: therapeutic diphenylcyclopropenone sensitization with weekly scalp DPC. Unfractionated whole blood yielded total RNA. The TCR was taken from a man aged 40-55 years with alopecia areata. Some clones in this sample may be carry-over from other donors' samples. Sequenced here: whole blood, sampled in connection with sensitization to the hapten diphenylcyclopropenone (DPC). The chain employs TRBV10-3 and TRBJ2-7; TRBD1 is a possible D gene (6 bases). CDR3 amino acids: CAISGSGTPNSYEQYF. CDR3 coding DNA: TGTGCCATCAGTGGCTCCGGGACACCGAACTCCTACGAGCAGTACTTC.